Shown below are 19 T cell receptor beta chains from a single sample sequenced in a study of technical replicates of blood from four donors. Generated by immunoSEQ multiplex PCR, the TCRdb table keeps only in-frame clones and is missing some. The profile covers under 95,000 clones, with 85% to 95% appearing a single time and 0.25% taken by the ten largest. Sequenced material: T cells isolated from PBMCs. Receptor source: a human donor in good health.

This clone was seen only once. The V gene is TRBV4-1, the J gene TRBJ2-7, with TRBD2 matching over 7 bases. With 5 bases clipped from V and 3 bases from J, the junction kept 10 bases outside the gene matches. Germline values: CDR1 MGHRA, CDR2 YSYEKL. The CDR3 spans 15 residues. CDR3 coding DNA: TGCGCCAGCAGCGCCCGACTAGCACCCGGCTACGAGCAGTACTTC. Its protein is CASSARLAPGYEQYF.

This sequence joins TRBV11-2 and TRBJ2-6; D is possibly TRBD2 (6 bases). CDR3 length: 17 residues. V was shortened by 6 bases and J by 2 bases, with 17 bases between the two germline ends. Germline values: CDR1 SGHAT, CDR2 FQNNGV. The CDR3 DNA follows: TGTGCCAGCAGAAGGTGGGGGGTTAGTCCTGGGGCCAACGTCCTGACTTTC. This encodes CASRRWGVSPGANVLTF.

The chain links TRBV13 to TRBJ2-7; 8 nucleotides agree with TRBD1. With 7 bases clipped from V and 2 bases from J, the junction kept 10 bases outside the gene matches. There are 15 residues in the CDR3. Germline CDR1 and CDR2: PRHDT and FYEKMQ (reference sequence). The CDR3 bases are TGTGCCAGCAAATCTCGGGACAGGTTACCCTACGAGCAGTACTTC. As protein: CASKSRDRLPYEQYF.

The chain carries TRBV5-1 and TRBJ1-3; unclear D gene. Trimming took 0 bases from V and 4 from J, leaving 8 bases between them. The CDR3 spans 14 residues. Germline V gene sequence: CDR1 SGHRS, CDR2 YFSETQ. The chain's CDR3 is CASSLAVPGNTIYF. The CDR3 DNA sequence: TGCGCCAGCAGCTTGGCCGTCCCGGGAAACACCATATATTTT.

In DNA, the CDR3 is TGTGCCAGCAGCTTAGGGGGAGGGAACACTGAAGCTTTCTTT. It specifies CASSLGGGNTEAFF. The V call is TRBV11-3, the J call TRBJ1-1; D ambiguous. The ends were cut back, 1 base at V and 1 base at J, with 7 bases in the middle. The germline gives CDR1 SGHNT, CDR2 YENEEA. This CDR3 has 14 residues.

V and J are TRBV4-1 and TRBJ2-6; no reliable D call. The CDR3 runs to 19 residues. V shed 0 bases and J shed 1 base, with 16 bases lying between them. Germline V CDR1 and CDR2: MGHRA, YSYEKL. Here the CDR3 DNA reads TGCGCCAGCAGCCAAGATCCCGCAGGTGCACCGTCTGGGGCCAACGTCCTGACTTTC. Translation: CASSQDPAGAPSGANVLTF.

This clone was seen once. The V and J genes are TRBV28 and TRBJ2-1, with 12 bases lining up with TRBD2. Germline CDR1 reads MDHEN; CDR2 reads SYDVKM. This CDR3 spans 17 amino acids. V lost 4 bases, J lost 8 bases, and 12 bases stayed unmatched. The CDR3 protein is CASSSPNTSGRPDEQFF. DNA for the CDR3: TGTGCCAGCAGTTCACCCAACACTAGCGGGAGGCCGGATGAGCAGTTCTTC.

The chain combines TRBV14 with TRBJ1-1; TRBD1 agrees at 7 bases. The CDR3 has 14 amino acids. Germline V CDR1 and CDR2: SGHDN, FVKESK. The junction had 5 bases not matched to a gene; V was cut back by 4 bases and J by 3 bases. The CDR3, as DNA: TGTGCCAGCAGCCTGACAGGGATCGACACTGAAGCTTTCTTT. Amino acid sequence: CASSLTGIDTEAFF.

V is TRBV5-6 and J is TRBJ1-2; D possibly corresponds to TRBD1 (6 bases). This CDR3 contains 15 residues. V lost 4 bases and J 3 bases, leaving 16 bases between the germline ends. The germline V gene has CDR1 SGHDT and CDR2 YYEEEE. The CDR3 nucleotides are TGTGCCAGCAGCACGGACAGCCTATACGACTATGGCTACACCTTC. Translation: CASSTDSLYDYGYTF.

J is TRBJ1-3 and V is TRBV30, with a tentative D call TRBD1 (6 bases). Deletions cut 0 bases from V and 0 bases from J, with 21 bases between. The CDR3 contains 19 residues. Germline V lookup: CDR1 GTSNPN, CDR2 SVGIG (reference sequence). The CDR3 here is CAWSVLGEGESRSGNTIYF. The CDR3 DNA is TGTGCCTGGAGTGTACTGGGGGAGGGGGAGAGCCGCTCTGGAAACACCATATATTTT.

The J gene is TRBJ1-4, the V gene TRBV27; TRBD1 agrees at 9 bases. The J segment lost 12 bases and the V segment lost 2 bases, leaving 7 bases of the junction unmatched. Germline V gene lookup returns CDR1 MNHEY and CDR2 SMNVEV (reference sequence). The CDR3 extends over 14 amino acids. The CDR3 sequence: CASSLSGQGRELFF. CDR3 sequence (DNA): TGTGCCAGCAGTTTAAGTGGACAGGGGAGGGAACTGTTTTTT.

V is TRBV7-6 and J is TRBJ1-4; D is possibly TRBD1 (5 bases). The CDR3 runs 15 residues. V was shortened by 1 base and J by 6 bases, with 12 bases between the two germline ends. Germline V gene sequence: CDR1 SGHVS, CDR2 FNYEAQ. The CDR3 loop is CASSLGEGLDEKLFF. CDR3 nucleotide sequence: TGTGCCAGCAGCTTAGGGGAGGGGTTGGATGAAAAACTGTTTTTT.

The CDR3 here is CSAKSPQYF. CDR3 DNA sequence: TGCAGTGCAAAAAGCCCCCAGTACTTC. The chain joins TRBV20-1 to TRBJ2-5; D remains unclear. The germline V gene has CDR1 DFQATT and CDR2 SNEGSKA (reference sequence). The CDR3 length is 9 residues. V shed 6 bases and J shed 9 bases, with 8 bases lying between them.

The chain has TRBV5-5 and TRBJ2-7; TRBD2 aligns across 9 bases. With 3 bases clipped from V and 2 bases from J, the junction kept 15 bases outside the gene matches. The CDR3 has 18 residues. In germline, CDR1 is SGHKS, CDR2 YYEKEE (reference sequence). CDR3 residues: CASSSLRSTSGAPYEQYF. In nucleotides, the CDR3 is TGTGCCAGCAGCTCTCTGAGGTCGACTAGCGGAGCTCCCTACGAGCAGTACTTC.

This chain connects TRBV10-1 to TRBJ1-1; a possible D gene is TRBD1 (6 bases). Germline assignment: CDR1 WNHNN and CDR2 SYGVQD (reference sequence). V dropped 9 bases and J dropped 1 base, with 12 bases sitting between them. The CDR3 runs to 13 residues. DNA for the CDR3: TGCGCCAGTCAACAGGGTCCGAACACTGAAGCTTTCTTT. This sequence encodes CASQQGPNTEAFF.

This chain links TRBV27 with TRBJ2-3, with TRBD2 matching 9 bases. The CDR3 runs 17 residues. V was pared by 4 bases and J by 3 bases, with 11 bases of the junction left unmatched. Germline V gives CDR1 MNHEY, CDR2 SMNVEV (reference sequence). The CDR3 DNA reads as TGTGCCAGCAGTTACCTTGCCCGACTAGCGGAGACAGATACGCAGTATTTT. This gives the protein CASSYLARLAETDTQYF.

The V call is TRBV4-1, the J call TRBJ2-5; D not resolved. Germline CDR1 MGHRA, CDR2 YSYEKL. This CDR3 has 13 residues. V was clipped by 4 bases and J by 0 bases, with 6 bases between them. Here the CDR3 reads CASSRADQETQYF. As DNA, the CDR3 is TGCGCCAGCAGCCGGGCAGACCAAGAGACCCAGTACTTC.

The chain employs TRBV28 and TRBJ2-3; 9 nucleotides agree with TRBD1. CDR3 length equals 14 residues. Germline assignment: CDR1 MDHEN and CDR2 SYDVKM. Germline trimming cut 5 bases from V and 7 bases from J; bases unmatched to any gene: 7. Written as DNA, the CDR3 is TGTGCCAGCAGTCCCGGGACAGGGCACAATACGCAGTATTTT. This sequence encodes CASSPGTGHNTQYF.

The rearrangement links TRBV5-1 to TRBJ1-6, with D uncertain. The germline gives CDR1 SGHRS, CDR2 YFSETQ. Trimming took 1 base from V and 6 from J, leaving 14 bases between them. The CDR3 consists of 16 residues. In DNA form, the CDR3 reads TGCGCCAGCAGCTTGACTCCTTCGGTTGGTAATTCACCCCTCCACTTT. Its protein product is CASSLTPSVGNSPLHF. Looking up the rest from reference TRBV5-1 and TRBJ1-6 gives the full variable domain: KAGVTQTPRYLIKTRGQQVTLSCSPISGHRSVSWYQQTPGQGLQFLFEYFSETQRNKGNFPGRFSGRQFSNSRSEMNVSTLELGDSALYLCASSLTPSVGNSPLHFGNGTRLTVT.